This T cell receptor (beta chain) was identified during a study of T-cell reconstitution after alpha-beta-depleted transplantation in children. The CDR3 runs 14 residues. V gave up 6 bases and J gave up 4 bases, with 15 bases separating them. Unique molecular identifiers were incorporated when the TCRbeta library was constructed. TCRdb re-called the PCR reads with MiXCR, one entry per CDR3 protein. The sample gives just over 350,000 distinct CDR3 sequences, roughly 13% of which show up once; about 4% is in the top ten. This clonotype occurred many times. The sample here was PBMCs, taken from the stem cell graft. This chain joins TRBV12-3 or TRBV12-4 and TRBJ1-2; a possible D gene is TRBD1 (5 bases). The sequence was collected from a human donor who donated a stem cell graft to a child with Fanconi anemia. The CDR3 loop is CASRYRDAPYGYTF. The CDR3 region has the DNA TGTGCCAGCAGGTACCGGGACGCTCCCTATGGCTACACCTTC.